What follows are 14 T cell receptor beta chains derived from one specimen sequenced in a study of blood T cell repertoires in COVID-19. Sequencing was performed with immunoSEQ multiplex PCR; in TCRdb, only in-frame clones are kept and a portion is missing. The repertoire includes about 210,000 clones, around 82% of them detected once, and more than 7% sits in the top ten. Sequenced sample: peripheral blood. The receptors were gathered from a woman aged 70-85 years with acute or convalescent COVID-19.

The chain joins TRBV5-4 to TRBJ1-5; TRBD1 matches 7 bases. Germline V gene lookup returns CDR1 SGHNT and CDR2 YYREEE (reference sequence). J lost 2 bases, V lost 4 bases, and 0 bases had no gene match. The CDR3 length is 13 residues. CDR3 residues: CASSQGGNQPQHF. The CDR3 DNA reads TGTGCCAGCAGCCAGGGGGGCAATCAGCCCCAGCATTTT.

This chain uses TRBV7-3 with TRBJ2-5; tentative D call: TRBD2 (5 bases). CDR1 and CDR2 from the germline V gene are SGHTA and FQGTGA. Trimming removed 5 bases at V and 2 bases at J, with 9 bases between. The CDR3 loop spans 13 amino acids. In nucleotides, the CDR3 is TGTGCCAGCAGCAAGGAGGTTCAAGAGACCCAGTACTTC. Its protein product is CASSKEVQETQYF.

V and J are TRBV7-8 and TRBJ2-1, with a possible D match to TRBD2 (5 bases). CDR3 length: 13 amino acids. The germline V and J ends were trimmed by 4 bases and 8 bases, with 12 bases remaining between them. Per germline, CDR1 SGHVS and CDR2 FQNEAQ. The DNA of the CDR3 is TGTGCCAGCAGCTCCCAGGCGCGGGATGAGCAGTTCTTC. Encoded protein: CASSSQARDEQFF.

The CDR3 here is CASSYSQGAGTGELFF. The CDR3 coding sequence is TGTGCCAGCAGTTACTCCCAGGGGGCAGGAACCGGGGAGCTGTTTTTT. This chain uses TRBV6-5 with TRBJ2-2, with 8 bases matching TRBD1. Trimming removed 0 bases from V and 5 bases from J; junction bases left unmatched: 5. Germline V gives CDR1 MNHEY, CDR2 SVGAGI. CDR3 length: 16 amino acids.

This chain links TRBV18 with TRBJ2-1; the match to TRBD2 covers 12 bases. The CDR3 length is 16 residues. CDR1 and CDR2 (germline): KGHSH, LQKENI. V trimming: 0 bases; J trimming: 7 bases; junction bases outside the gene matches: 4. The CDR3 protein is CASSPPGLAGGNEQFF. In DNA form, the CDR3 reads TGTGCCAGCTCACCACCTGGTCTAGCGGGGGGGAATGAGCAGTTCTTC.

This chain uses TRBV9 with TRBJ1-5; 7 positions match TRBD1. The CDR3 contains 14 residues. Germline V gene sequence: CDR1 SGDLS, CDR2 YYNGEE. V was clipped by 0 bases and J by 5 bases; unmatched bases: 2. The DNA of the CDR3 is TGTGCCAGCAGCGTAGGGGACAGTGATCAGCCCCAGCATTTT. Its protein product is CASSVGDSDQPQHF.

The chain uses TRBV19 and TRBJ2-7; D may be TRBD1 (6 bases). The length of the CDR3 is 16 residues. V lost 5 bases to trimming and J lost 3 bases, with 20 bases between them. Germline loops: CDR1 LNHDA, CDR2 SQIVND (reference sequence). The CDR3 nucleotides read TGTGCCAGTAGTCTTTCTTTGTTAGGGACAAGCTACGAGCAGTACTTC. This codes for CASSLSLLGTSYEQYF.

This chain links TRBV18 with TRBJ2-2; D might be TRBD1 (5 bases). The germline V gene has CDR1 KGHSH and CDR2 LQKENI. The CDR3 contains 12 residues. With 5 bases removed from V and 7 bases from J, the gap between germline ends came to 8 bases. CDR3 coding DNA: TGTGCCAGCTCAACCGACAGCGGGGAGCTGTTTTTT. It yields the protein CASSTDSGELFF.

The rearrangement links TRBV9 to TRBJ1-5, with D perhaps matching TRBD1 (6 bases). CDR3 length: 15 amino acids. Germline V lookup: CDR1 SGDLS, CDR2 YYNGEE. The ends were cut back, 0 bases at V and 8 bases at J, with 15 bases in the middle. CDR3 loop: CASSVGGTSVEPQHF. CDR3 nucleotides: TGTGCCAGCAGCGTAGGGGGGACAAGTGTTGAGCCCCAGCATTTT.

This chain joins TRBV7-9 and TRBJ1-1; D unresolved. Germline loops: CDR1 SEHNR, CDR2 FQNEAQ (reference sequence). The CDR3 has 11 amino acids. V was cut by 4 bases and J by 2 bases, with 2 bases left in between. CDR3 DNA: TGTGCCAGCAGCTCTAACACTGAAGCTTTCTTT. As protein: CASSSNTEAFF.

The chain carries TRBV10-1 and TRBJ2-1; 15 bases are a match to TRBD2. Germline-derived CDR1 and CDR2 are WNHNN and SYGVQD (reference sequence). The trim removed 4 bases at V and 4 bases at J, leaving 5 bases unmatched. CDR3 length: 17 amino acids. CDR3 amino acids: CASSGSGLAGGYNEQFF. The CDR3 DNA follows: TGCGCCAGCAGTGGTTCAGGACTAGCGGGGGGGTACAATGAGCAGTTCTTC.

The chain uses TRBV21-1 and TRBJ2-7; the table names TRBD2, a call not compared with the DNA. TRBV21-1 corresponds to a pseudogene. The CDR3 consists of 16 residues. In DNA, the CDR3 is TGTGCCAGCAGCAAAACCCCTTTTTTCGGGTCTTACGAGCAGTACGTC. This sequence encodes CASSKTPFFGSYEQYV.

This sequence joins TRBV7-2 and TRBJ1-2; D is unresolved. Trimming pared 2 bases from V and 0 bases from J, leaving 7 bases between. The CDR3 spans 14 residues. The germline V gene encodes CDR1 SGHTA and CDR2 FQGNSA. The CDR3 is CASSLTETNYGYTF. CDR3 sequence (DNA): TGTGCCAGCAGCTTAACCGAGACTAACTATGGCTACACCTTC.

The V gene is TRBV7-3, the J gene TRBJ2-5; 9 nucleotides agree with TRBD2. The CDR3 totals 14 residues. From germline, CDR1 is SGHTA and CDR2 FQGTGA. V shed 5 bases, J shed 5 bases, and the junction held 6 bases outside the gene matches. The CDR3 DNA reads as TGTGCCAGCAGCGGCGGGGGGGCCGGTGAGACCCAGTACTTC. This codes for CASSGGGAGETQYF.